This T cell receptor (beta chain) was retrieved from a study of spatial heterogeneity in lung cancer. Across the whole study: The average count in raw reads for each unique TCR and UMI combination exceeded 8.5 appearances. Study-wide findings and caveats: Expanded alpha and beta TCR counts within tumors tracked tumor mutation counts.

Time point indicated: sample taken at primary tumor resection. Whole RNA came from tumor, nontumor lung or frozen PBMC and was sequenced without being sorted. Comment on this clonotype: The antigen remains unidentified. Because the library targeted alpha chains, this beta chain is an off-target read whose size means little.

Each TCR cDNA molecule carried a unique molecular identifier. Each CDR3 protein gets one entry after TCRdb re-called the 5' RACE reads with MiXCR. Of roughly 17,000 distinct CDR3 sequences in the sample, 9.5% to 10% were seen once. The V and J ends lost 3 bases and 6 bases respectively, with 12 bases between them. This CDR3 is 13 amino acids long. Germline loops: CDR1 SGHNT, CDR2 YENEEA. The genes are TRBV11-3 and TRBJ2-7; D is ambiguous. The source was lung tumor tissue, collected at surgery. This receptor was obtained from a female donor with early-stage non-small cell lung cancer. The CDR3 nucleotides read TGTGCCAGCAGCTTCAGATCGGGCAGCGAGCAGTACTTC. This encodes CASSFRSGSEQYF. Drawing the rest from reference TRBV11-3 and TRBJ2-7, the complete variable domain is EAGVVQSPRYKIIEKKQPVAFWCNPISGHNTLYWYLQNLGQGPELLIRYENEEAVDDSQLPKDRFSAERLKGVDSTLKIQPAELGDSAVYLCASSFRSGSEQYFGPGTRLTVT.